This record concerns one T cell receptor (beta chain) sequence. What it binds is not known. These data are taken from a study of cytomegalovirus exposure and HLA in healthy donors. Study-wide context: In a later analysis, it was reported that the approximately 110 validation repertoires had been produced on the same platform as the roughly 700 repertoires belonging to the first cohort. Study-wide findings and caveats: A list of roughly 160 TCR beta chains associated with cytomegalovirus was given.

Looked up from germline, CDR1 is SGHRS and CDR2 is YFSETQ. The CDR3 covers 16 residues. Trimming at V came to 6 bases and at J to 5 bases, leaving 15 bases not matched to a gene. Produced via immunoSEQ multiplex PCR; TCRdb's table is partial and in-frame only. Here the sample spans a few hundred thousand clones, around 86% being singletons. The rearrangement joins TRBV5-1 to TRBJ2-3, with 7 bases aligning to TRBD1. The receptor comes from a woman aged 18-35 years in good health and CMV-seronegative. What was sequenced was PBMCs. As DNA, the CDR3 is TGCGCCAGCACCTTTACGACGGGGACAGTCAGAGATACGCAGTATTTT. Amino acids: CASTFTTGTVRDTQYF.